This TCR beta chain was identified during a study of blood T cells in healthy people across ages. General study findings and limits: Any changes in expanded clonotypes were possibly confounded, as donor CMV status remained unknown.

CDR3 length: 13 amino acids. Trimming pared 7 bases from V and 0 bases from J, leaving 12 bases between. The germline gives CDR1 SQVTM, CDR2 ANQGSEA. This clonotype was counted between two and nine times. As yet, its antigen is unknown. Primers used in a second PCR of about 6 to 12 cycles were a sample-barcoded 5' primer and a J-beta primer mix. MiXCR, applied by TCRdb to the 5' RACE reads, yields one record per CDR3 protein. The table includes roughly 560,000 distinct CDR3 sequences, around 24% detected once. The sample was also linked to a second study, of T cells of mothers and their children. That work contributes: Overlap in related mother-child pairs always slightly exceeded unrelated pairs, never significantly.

Sample: blood. The chain recombines TRBV29-1 with TRBJ1-1; D is possibly TRBD1 (5 bases). This receptor was obtained from a boy younger than 18 in good health. The CDR3 reads CSAMTAMNTEAFF. The CDR3 DNA reads as TGCAGCGCTATGACAGCTATGAACACTGAAGCTTTCTTT. Looking up the rest from reference TRBV29-1 and TRBJ1-1 gives the full variable domain: SAVISQKPSRDICQRGTSLTIQCQVDSQVTMMFWYRQQPGQSLTLIATANQGSEATYESGFVIDKFPISRPNLTFSTLTVSNMSPEDSSIYLCSAMTAMNTEAFFGQGTRLTVV.